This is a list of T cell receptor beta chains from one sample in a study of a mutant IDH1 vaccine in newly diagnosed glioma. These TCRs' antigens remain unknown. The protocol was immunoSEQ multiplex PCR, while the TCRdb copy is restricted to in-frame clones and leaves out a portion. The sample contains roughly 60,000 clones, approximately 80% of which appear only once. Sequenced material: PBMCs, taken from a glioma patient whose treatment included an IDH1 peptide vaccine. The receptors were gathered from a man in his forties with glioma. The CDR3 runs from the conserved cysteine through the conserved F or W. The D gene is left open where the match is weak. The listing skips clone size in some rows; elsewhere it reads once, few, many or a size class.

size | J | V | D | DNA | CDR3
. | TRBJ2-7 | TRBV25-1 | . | TGTGCCTCCCGGGGCGGAAGCTCCTACGAGCAGTACTTC | CASRGGSSYEQYF
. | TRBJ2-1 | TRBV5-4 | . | TGTGCCAGCAGCTTGGAGACTAGGGCTAGAAGCTACAATGAGCAGTTCTTC | CASSLETRARSYNEQFF
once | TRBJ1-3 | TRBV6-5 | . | TGTGCCAGCAGACGGGACAACTCTGGAAACACCATATATTTT | CASRRDNSGNTIYF
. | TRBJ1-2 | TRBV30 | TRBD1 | TGTGCCTGGAGTATAACCGGGACAGGGGATCTCACCTTC | CAWSITGTGDLTF
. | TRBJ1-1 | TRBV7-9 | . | TGTGCCAGCAGCTTAGGACCCCCCCCTACTGAAGCTTTCTTT | CASSLGPPPTEAFF
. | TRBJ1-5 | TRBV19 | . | TGTGCCAGTAGTCGACGGGGGGATGGCAATCAGCCCCAGCATTTT | CASSRRGDGNQPQHF
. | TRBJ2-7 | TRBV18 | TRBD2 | TGTGCCAGCTCACGGGGCGGGGGGGCCGTCGACGAGCAGTACTTC | CASSRGGGAVDEQYF
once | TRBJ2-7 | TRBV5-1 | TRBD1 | TGCGCCAGCAGCTTGGCCGTGACAGGGAGCGACGAGCAGTACTTC | CASSLAVTGSDEQYF
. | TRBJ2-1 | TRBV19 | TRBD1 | TGTGCCAGTAGTGCCGACCAGGGACAGCCTTACAATGAGCAGTTCTTC | CASSADQGQPYNEQFF
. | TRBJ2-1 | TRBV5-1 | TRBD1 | TGCGCCAGCAGCGGAGGCGACAGGGTCAATGAGCAGTTCTTC | CASSGGDRVNEQFF
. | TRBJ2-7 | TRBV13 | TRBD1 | TGTGCCAGCAGCTCCGGGGGGACAGGGCAAAGCGAGCAGTACTTC | CASSSGGTGQSEQYF
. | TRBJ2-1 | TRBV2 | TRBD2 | TGTGCCAGCAGTTATATAGCGGGGGGGGACAATGAGCAGTTCTTC | CASSYIAGGDNEQFF
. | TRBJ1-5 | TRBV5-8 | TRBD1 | TGTGCCAGCAGTTTGAGCGACAGGGCTCATCAGCCCCAGCATTTT | CASSLSDRAHQPQHF
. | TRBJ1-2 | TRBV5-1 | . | TGCGCCAGCAGCACCACCCGGGGAGAAGATGGCTACACCTTC | CASSTTRGEDGYTF
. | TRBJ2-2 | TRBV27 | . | TGTGCCAGCAGTCCCCTGAGTGGGCTCCTCACCGGGGAGCTGTTTTTT | CASSPLSGLLTGELFF
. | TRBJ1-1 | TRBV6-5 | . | TGTGCCAGCAGTACACGGACCGGGCGGGCTGAAGCTTTCTTT | CASSTRTGRAEAFF
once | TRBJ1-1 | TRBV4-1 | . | TGCGCCAGCAGCCAACCTGGCGGGGGGAGCACTGAAGCTTTCTTT | CASSQPGGGSTEAFF
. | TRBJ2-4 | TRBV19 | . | TGTGCCAGTAGTGGGGGGACGGGGGCCACCAAAAACATTCAGTACTTC | CASSGGTGATKNIQYF
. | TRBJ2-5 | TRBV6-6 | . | TGTGCCAGCAGTTACTGGGGGCAAGAGACCCAGTACTTC | CASSYWGQETQYF
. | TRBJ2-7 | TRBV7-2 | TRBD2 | TGTGCCAGCAGCTCACAAGCGGGACCCACCTACGAGCAGTACTTC | CASSSQAGPTYEQYF
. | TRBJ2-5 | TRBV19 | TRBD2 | TGTGCCAGTCCTAGCCCCGGGGTTGATAGCGGGGGGGCGGGAGGCGAGACCCAGTACTTC | CASPSPGVDSGGAGGETQYF
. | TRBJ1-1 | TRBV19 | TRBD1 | TGTGCCAGTAGAACACAGGGGGGCGACACTGAAGCTTTCTTT | CASRTQGGDTEAFF
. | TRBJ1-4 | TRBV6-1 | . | TGTGCCAGCAGTGAAGGGTGGGAGGGAGTCGAAAAACTGTTTTTT | CASSEGWEGVEKLFF